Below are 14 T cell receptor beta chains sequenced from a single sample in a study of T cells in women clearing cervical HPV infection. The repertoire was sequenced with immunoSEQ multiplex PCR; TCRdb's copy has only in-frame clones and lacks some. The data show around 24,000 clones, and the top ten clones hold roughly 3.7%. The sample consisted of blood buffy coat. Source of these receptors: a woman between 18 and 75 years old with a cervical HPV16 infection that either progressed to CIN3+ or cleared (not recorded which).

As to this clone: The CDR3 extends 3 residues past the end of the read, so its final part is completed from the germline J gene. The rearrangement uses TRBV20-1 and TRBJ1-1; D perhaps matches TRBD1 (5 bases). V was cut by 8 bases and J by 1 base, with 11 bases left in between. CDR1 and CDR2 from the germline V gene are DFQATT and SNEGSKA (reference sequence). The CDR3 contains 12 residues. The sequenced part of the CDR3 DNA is TGCAGTCCCTTAGGGGCGAACACTGAA. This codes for CSPLGANTE. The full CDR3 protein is CSPLGANTEAFF.

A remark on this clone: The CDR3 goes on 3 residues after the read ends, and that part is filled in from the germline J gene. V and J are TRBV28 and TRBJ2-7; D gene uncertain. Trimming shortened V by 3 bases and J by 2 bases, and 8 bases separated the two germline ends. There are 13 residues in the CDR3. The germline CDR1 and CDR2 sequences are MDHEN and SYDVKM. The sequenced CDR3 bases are TGTGCCAGCAGTTTCAGGCACGCCTACGAG. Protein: CASSFRHAYE. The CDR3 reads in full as CASSFRHAYEQYF.

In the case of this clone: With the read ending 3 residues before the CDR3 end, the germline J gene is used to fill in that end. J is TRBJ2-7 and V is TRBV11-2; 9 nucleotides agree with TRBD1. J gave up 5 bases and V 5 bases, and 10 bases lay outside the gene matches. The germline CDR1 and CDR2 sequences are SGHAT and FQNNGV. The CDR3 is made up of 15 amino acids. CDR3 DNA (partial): TGTGCCAGCAGCCCGATCCCGGGACAGGGCCACGAG. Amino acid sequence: CASSPIPGQGHE. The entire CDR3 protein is CASSPIPGQGHEQYF.

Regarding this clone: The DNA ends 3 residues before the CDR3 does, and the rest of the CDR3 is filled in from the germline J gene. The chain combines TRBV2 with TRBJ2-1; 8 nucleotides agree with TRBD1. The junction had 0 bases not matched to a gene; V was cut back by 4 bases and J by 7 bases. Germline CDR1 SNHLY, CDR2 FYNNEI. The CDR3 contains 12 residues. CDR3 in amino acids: CASSGTGNEQFF. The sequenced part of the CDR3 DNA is TGTGCCAGCAGTGGGACAGGGAATGAG.

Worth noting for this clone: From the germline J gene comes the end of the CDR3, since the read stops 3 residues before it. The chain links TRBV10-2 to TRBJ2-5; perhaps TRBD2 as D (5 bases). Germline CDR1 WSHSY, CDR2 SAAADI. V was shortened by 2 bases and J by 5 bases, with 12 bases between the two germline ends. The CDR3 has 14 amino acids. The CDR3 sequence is CASSETRGGETQYF. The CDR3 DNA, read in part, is TGCGCCAGCAGTGAGACCCGGGGTGGGGAGACC.

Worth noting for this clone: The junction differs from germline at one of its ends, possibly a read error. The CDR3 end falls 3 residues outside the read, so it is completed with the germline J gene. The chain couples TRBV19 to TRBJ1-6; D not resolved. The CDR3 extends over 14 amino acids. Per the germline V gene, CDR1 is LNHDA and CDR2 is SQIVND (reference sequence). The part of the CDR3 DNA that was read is TGTGCCAGTAGTATCGAGGCAGGTGGTTCAGCC. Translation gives CASSIEAGGSA. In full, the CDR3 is CASSIEAGGSALHF.

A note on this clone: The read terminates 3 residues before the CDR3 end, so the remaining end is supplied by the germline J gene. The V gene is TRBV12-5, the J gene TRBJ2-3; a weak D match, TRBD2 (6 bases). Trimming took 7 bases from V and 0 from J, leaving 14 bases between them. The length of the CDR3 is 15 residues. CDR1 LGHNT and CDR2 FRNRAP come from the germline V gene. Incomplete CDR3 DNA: TGTGCTAGTGCTATGCGGGGAGCAAGCACAGATACG. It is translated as CASAMRGASTDT. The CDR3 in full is CASAMRGASTDTQYF.

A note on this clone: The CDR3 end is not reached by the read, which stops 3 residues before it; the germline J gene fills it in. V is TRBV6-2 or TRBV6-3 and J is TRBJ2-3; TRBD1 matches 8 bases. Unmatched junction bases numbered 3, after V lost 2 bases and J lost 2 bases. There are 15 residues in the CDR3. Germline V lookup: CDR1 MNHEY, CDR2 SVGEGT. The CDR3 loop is CASSYDRGFTDTQYF. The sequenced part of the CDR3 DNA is TGTGCCAGCAGTTACGACAGGGGATTCACAGATACG.

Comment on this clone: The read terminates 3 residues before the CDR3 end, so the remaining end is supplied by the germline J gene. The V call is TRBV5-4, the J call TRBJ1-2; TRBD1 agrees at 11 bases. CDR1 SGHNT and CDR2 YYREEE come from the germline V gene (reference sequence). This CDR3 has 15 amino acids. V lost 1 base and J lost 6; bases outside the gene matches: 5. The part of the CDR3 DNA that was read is TGTGCCAGCAGCTTGCCCCGGGACAGGGGGGATGGC. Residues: CASSLPRDRGDG. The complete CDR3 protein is CASSLPRDRGDGYTF.

The CDR3 DNA, read in part, is TGTGCCAGCAGATGGGACTGGGCTTCCTACGAG. Translated, it gives CASRWDWASYE. The entire CDR3 protein is CASRWDWASYEQYF. The J gene is TRBJ2-7, the V gene TRBV2, with a tentative D call TRBD2 (6 bases). Coverage ceases 3 residues before the CDR3 finishes, and the germline J gene fills in the end. Germline V gene lookup returns CDR1 SNHLY and CDR2 FYNNEI. V lost 6 bases, J lost 1 base, and 13 bases lay in between. The CDR3 loop spans 14 amino acids.

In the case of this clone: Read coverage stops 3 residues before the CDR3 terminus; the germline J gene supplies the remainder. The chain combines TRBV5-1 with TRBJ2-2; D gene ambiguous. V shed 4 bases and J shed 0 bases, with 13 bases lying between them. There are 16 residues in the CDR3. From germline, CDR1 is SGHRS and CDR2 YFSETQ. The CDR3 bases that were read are TGCGCCAGCAGCCCAAAAGGGCTCGCGAACACCGGGGAG. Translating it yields CASSPKGLANTGE. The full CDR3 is CASSPKGLANTGELFF. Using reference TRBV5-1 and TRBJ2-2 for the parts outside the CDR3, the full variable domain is KAGVTQTPRYLIKTRGQQVTLSCSPISGHRSVSWYQQTPGQGLQFLFEYFSETQRNKGNFPGRFSGRQFSNSRSEMNVSTLELGDSALYLCASSPKGLANTGELFFGEGSRLTVL.

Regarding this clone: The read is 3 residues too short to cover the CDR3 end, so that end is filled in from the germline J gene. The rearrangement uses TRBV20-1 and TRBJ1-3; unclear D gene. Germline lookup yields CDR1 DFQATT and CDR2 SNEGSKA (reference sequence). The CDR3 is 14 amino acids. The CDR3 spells CTASPDYSGNTIYF. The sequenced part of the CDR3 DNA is TGCACCGCTAGCCCAGATTACTCTGGAAACACC.

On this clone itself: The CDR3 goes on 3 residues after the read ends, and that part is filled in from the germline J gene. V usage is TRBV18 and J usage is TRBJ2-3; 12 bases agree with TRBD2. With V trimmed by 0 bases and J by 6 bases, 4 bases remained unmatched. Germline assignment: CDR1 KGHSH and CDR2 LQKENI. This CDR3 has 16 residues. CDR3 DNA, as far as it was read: TGTGCCAGCTCACCACCGCTAGCGGGGGGGCCGGATACG. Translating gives CASSPPLAGGPDT. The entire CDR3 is CASSPPLAGGPDTQYF.

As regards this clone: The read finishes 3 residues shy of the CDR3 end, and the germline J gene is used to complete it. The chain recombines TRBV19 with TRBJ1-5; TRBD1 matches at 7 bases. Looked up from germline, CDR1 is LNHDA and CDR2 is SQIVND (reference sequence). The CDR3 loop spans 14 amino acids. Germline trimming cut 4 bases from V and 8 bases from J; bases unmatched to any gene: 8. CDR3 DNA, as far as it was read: TGTGCCAGTAGTACTCCGGGACAGAAGAAGCCC. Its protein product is CASSTPGQKKP. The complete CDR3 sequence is CASSTPGQKKPQHF.